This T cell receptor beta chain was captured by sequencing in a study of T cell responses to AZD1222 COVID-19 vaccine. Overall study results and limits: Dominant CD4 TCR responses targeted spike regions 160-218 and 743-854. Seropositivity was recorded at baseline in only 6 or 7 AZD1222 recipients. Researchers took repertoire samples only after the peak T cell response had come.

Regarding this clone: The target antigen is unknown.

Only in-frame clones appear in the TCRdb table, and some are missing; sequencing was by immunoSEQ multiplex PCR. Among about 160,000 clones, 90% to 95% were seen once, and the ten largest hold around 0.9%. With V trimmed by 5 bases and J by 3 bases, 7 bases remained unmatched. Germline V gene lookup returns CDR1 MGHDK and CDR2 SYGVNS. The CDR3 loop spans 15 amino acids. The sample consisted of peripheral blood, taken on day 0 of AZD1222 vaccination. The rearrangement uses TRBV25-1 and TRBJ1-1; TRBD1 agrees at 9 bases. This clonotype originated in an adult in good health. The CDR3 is CASSSGTGPHTEAFF. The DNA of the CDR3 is TGTGCCAGCAGTTCGGGGACAGGGCCACACACTGAAGCTTTCTTT.